The entry that follows covers one TCR beta chain sequence. Its antigen is as yet unknown. MiXCR, applied by TCRdb to the reads, yields one record per CDR3 protein. Among hundreds of thousands of distinct CDR3 sequences listed, 25% to 35% were seen once. The record originates from a study of T cell repertoires in cytomegalovirus infection. Overall study: Shared public TCR beta signatures pointed to both CMV infection and a matching HLA type.

Deletions cut 8 bases from V and 4 bases from J, with 13 bases between. This CDR3 is built from 13 residues. Germline-derived CDR1 and CDR2 are KGHDR and SFDVKD. Whole-study results and caveats: In two of eight donors, the top clonotype was HLA-C-restricted CMV-specific.

The genes are TRBV24-1 and TRBJ1-1; maybe TRBD1 (6 bases). The sample consisted of cultured PBMCs, taken from culture after CMV antigen stimulation. This TCR was recovered from a human donor in good health (CMV status not recorded). Some clones in this sample may be carry-over from other donors' samples. As DNA, the CDR3 is TGTGCCACCATGGGCAGGGGCCCCACTGAAGCTTTCTTT. Amino acids: CATMGRGPTEAFF.